This TCR beta chain derives from a study of blood T cells in healthy people across ages (dated by TCRdb to 2014 to 2015). Regarding the research as a whole: In model experiments, template switching captured about one uniquely barcoded TCR beta cDNA molecule for every two T cells. Using deep sequencing normalized with unique cDNA molecular identifiers, the study measured how TCR beta repertoire diversity changes with age. Four age groups were formed from the donors: young (average approximately 15 years), middle-aged (approximately 39), aged (approximately 60) and long-lived (less than 85). To avoid experimental bias, donors of different ages were randomly spread across the sequencing lanes. For two donors (one aged 18 to 30 and one aged 80 or older), the study analyzed two additional independent replicas of 1 million unique cDNA reads from the same blood draw. What the work shows at the level of the full study, not this receptor alone: The CMV infection status of donors was not known, potentially confounding age-related changes in expanded clonotypes. Estimates of total diversity based on one million sequenced T cells were considered lower bounds and underestimates. Observed TCR beta diversity per million T cells fell roughly linearly with age, and a significant reduction was already apparent by age approximately 41. Compared with the aged group, the long-lived group had more naive CD4+ T cells, fewer expanded clones and increased TCR diversity, a pattern suggesting age selection. The percentage of naive T cells measured by flow cytometry correlated strongly with observed TCR beta diversity. Bulk unsorted PBMC profiling prevented conclusive comparison of naive and antigen-experienced compartments.

From V the trimming removes 6 bases and from J it removes 2 bases, while the gene matches leave 11 bases of the junction unaccounted for. For CDR1 and CDR2, the germline V gene (reference sequence) lists DFQATT and SNEGSKA. The CDR3, from cysteine to phenylalanine, totals 16 residues. Of all the DNA, just the CDR3 is kept, 48 bases in frame from base 1. The library was produced with 5' RACE. The instrument given in TCRdb is Illumina HiSeq 2500. A second PCR of 7 to 11 cycles was performed with a sample-barcoded 5' primer and a J-beta primer mix. A template-switch 5' adaptor carrying 12 random nucleotides introduced a unique molecular identifier onto each TCR beta cDNA molecule. At least 2.5 million CDR3-containing paired-end reads were obtained from each sample. All of the RNA was converted into first-strand cDNA using the Mint cDNA synthesis kit, with a TRBC-specific oligonucleotide serving as the primer. Following uracil-DNA glycosylase treatment, a first 18-cycle PCR with universal primers M1SS and BC2_uni_R was performed on all cDNA. Processing in the source paper ran as follows. For normalization, 1 million high-quality reads were randomly selected from each sample, with every read carrying a distinct molecular identifier. Instead of being binned into consensus sequences, reads with shared molecular identifiers were discarded. MiTCR, run with a Q25 quality threshold and the strictest error-elimination algorithm, handled CDR3 identification, clonotype clustering and error correction. A nonparametric unseen species model with Euler transformation was used to estimate a lower bound on total TCR beta diversity. TCRdb passed the public sequencing reads through fastp at Q25 and MiXCR, retaining productive beta sequences. Each entry is one CDR3 protein sequence, shown with its most common DNA and genes. V and J calls and clone size were set by TCRdb, not the authors. A total of fewer than 1,000,000 distinct CDR3 sequences appear in this sample, roughly 44% of them only once. The top ten constitute about a fifth of the sample.

The donors were roughly 39 Caucasian individuals from Russia, aged about 6 to 95 years, who were systemically healthy. Approximately 11 milliliters of peripheral blood were drawn from each donor into EDTA-treated Vacutainer tubes. PBMCs were isolated by Ficoll-Paque density-gradient centrifugation, with at least 7 million obtained per sample. Trizol reagent was used to extract total RNA from the PBMCs, yielding at least 5 micrograms per sample. The percentages of naive CD45RAhigh/CD27high T cells were determined by flow cytometry on a PBMC aliquot from every donor. With respect to this clonotype: It has no known antigen specificity. No base quality values were provided; no much bigger clone lies one nucleotide off.

The clonotype originates from a man in his fifties or sixties in good health. What was sequenced was blood. Recombination linked TRBV20-1 to TRBJ2-3; 10 of the junction bases match TRBD2. The CDR3 sequence is CSATNPSGGHTDTQYF. Read as DNA, the sequence is TGCAGTGCCACGAACCCTAGCGGGGGCCACACAGATACGCAGTATTTT.